This entry lists 25 T cell receptor beta chains sequenced from one sample in a study of CD8+ T cells in alopecia areata. Specified treatment: oral pan-JAK inhibitor, 5-10 mg twice daily. Extracted RNA was reverse transcribed, and the resulting cDNA served as sequencing template. Produced via immunoSEQ multiplex PCR; TCRdb's table is partial and in-frame only. The table lists 95,000 to 100,000 clones, approximately 63% of them singletons. Sequencing was performed on CD8+ T cells sorted from blood, taken between weeks 55 and 65, from a patient treated with tofacitinib. Receptors were obtained from a human donor with alopecia areata.

This clone occurred a few times. This chain links TRBV7-3 with TRBJ2-7; TRBD2 agrees at 8 bases. The CDR3 is 15 residues long. Germline assignment: CDR1 SGHTA and CDR2 FQGTGA. V dropped 0 bases and J dropped 3; count of bases not matched to a gene: 4. CDR3 loop: CASSLTGGGNYEQYF. The CDR3 bases are TGTGCCAGCAGCTTAACTGGCGGGGGGAACTACGAGCAGTACTTC.

The rearrangement joins TRBV7-9 to TRBJ2-5; 12 nucleotides align to TRBD2. The CDR3 totals 15 residues. The germline gives CDR1 SEHNR, CDR2 FQNEAQ (reference sequence). The V and J ends lost 5 bases and 5 bases, in that order; junction bases with no gene match: 6. The CDR3 DNA follows: TGTGCCAGCAGCCCCGGACTAGCGGGAAGCGAGACCCAGTACTTC. It yields the protein CASSPGLAGSETQYF.

V is TRBV4-1 and J is TRBJ1-1, with D uncertain. Germline values: CDR1 MGHRA, CDR2 YSYEKL. Trimming removed 1 base from V and 2 bases from J, with 11 bases in between. The CDR3 length is 15 residues. The CDR3 coding sequence is TGCGCCAGCAGCCAAGTTGGAGGAGATAACACTGAAGCTTTCTTT. Its translation is CASSQVGGDNTEAFF.

As regards this clone: The sample contains more than one DNA sequence encoding this CDR3. V gene TRBV30 combines with J gene TRBJ1-1; tentatively, D is TRBD1 (5 bases). The V and J ends lost 5 bases and 2 bases respectively, with 6 bases between them. The CDR3 is 11 residues long. The germline V gene has CDR1 GTSNPN and CDR2 SVGIG (reference sequence). The CDR3 here is CAWGQNTEAFF. The CDR3 nucleotides read TGTGCCTGGGGACAAAACACTGAAGCTTTCTTT.

The V and J genes are TRBV4-2 and TRBJ1-2; TRBD1 might be the D (6 bases). V lost 0 bases, J lost 8 bases, and 10 bases lay in between. Germline values: CDR1 LGHNA, CDR2 YNFKEQ. The CDR3 sequence is 13 residues long. This chain's CDR3 is CASSQDPRGGYTF. DNA of the CDR3: TGTGCCAGCAGCCAAGATCCCAGGGGCGGCTACACCTTC.

This clone was seen more than once but under ten times. The V gene is TRBV6-5, the J gene TRBJ2-2; TRBD1 might be the D (5 bases). V was pared by 7 bases and J by 6 bases, with 9 bases between. The CDR3 has 12 amino acids. Germline values: CDR1 MNHEY, CDR2 SVGAGI. The CDR3 coding sequence is TGTGCCAGCATTGCAGGGTCCGGGGAGCTGTTTTTT. It specifies CASIAGSGELFF.

The gene calls are TRBV5-1 and TRBJ1-1; no definite D call. Trimming stripped 0 bases from V and 7 bases from J, with 7 bases between. The length of the CDR3 is 12 residues. Germline loops: CDR1 SGHRS, CDR2 YFSETQ. The DNA of the CDR3 is TGCGCCAGCAGCTTGGCGGGCCATGAAGCTTTCTTT. Its translation is CASSLAGHEAFF.

The chain combines TRBV7-9 with TRBJ1-2; the D is unclear. This CDR3 is 15 amino acids long. Germline CDR1 is SEHNR and CDR2 is FQNEAQ (reference sequence). V was cut by 1 base and J by 4 bases, with 13 bases left in between. For the CDR3, the DNA is TGTGCCAGCAGCTTAGAAGTCGGCAGATCCTATGGCTACACCTTC. Residues: CASSLEVGRSYGYTF.

The chain employs TRBV25-1 and TRBJ1-2; D remains ambiguous. This CDR3 is 14 amino acids long. The germline V gene has CDR1 MGHDK and CDR2 SYGVNS. Trimming removed 5 bases at V and 0 bases at J, with 10 bases between. The CDR3 loop is CASSPLGANYGYTF. The CDR3 DNA is TGTGCCAGCAGTCCACTGGGAGCTAACTATGGCTACACCTTC.

The sample holds a few counts of this clone. The genes are TRBV7-9 and TRBJ2-2; no clear D. Trimming shortened V by 5 bases and J by 1 base, and 14 bases separated the two germline ends. CDR1 SEHNR and CDR2 FQNEAQ come from the germline V gene (reference sequence). The CDR3 has 16 amino acids. This chain's CDR3 is CASSRGRNGNTGELFF. CDR3 nucleotide sequence: TGTGCCAGCAGCCGAGGTCGGAATGGGAACACCGGGGAGCTGTTTTTT.

The rearrangement links TRBV7-9 to TRBJ2-7; either TRBD1 or TRBD2 may fit D (5 bases each). This CDR3 has 13 residues. Germline loops: CDR1 SEHNR, CDR2 FQNEAQ (reference sequence). With 4 bases removed from V and 0 bases from J, the gap between germline ends came to 7 bases. This CDR3 is CASSSGASYEQYF. Here the CDR3 DNA reads TGTGCCAGCAGCTCCGGGGCCTCCTACGAGCAGTACTTC.

V and J are TRBV6-6 and TRBJ2-3; 8 nucleotides match TRBD1. This CDR3 region has 15 residues. J gave up 5 bases and V 0 bases, and 4 bases lay outside the gene matches. The germline V gene has CDR1 MNHNY and CDR2 SVGAGI (reference sequence). CDR3: CASSYSVQGGDTQYF. CDR3 nucleotides: TGTGCCAGCAGTTACTCGGTACAGGGGGGAGATACGCAGTATTTT.

V and J are TRBV12-5 and TRBJ2-7, with 7 bases identical to TRBD2. Losses at the gene ends were 6 bases for V and 0 bases for J; bases not matched to a gene: 8. In germline, CDR1 is LGHNT, CDR2 FRNRAP. The CDR3 spans 15 residues. The CDR3 nucleotides are TGTGCTAGTGGCCAAGCGGGGCCAAACTCCTACGAGCAGTACTTC. This translates into CASGQAGPNSYEQYF.

This clone was found many times. The genes are TRBV9 and TRBJ2-7; maybe TRBD2 (6 bases). This CDR3 has 14 amino acids. V dropped 2 bases and J dropped 5 bases, with 14 bases sitting between them. CDR1 SGDLS and CDR2 YYNGEE come from the germline V gene. CDR3 sequence: CASSVGGLGNEQYF. The CDR3, as DNA: TGTGCCAGCAGCGTGGGGGGTCTAGGGAACGAGCAGTACTTC. The full variable domain, its missing parts supplied by reference TRBV9 and TRBJ2-7, is DSGVTQTPKHLITATGQRVTLRCSPRSGDLSVYWYQQSLDQGLQFLIQYYNGEERAKGNILERFSAQQFPDLHSELNLSSLELGDSALYFCASSVGGLGNEQYFGPGTRLTVT.

This sequence joins TRBV29-1 and TRBJ2-7; D is uncertain. Germline lookup yields CDR1 SQVTM and CDR2 ANQGSEA. Trimming took 0 bases from V and 4 from J, leaving 1 base between them. The length of the CDR3 is 10 residues. The chain's CDR3 is CSVEDYEQYF. The CDR3 region has the DNA TGCAGCGTTGAAGATTACGAGCAGTACTTC.

This clone appeared once. The CDR3 region has the DNA TGTGCCAGCAGTCTGGGGACAGCAACTAATGAAAAACTGTTTTTT. Residues: CASSLGTATNEKLFF. V and J are TRBV27 and TRBJ1-4; 7 nucleotides align to TRBD1. The CDR3 length is 15 residues. V was clipped by 5 bases and J by 0 bases; unmatched bases: 3. CDR1 is MNHEY, CDR2 SMNVEV, per germline (reference sequence).

The chain couples TRBV13 to TRBJ1-5; perhaps TRBD1 as D (5 bases). This CDR3 contains 16 residues. Trimming removed 0 bases from V and 2 bases from J, with 11 bases in between. Germline V gives CDR1 PRHDT, CDR2 FYEKMQ (reference sequence). The CDR3 region has the DNA TGTGCCAGCAGCTTAGGTCGGGGGATCGGCAATCAGCCCCAGCATTTT. Translating it yields CASSLGRGIGNQPQHF.

The chain uses TRBV7-8 and TRBJ2-1; D perhaps matches TRBD1 (5 bases). Trimming took 3 bases from V and 1 from J, leaving 10 bases between them. CDR1 SGHVS and CDR2 FQNEAQ come from the germline V gene. The CDR3 is 15 residues long. In nucleotides, the CDR3 is TGTGCCAGCAGCTTCGCAGACAGTTCCTACAATGAGCAGTTCTTC. This translates into CASSFADSSYNEQFF.

J is TRBJ2-1 and V is TRBV4-1; perhaps TRBD1 as D (6 bases). The CDR3 has 13 amino acids. Trimming cost V 3 bases and J 12 bases, with 15 bases left between them. Germline V gene data show CDR1 as MGHRA and CDR2 as YSYEKL. The CDR3 sequence is CASSQILDSGQFF. In nucleotides, the CDR3 is TGCGCCAGCAGCCAGATATTGGACAGTGGGCAGTTCTTC.

The CDR3 loop reads CASSAYTDRVAYNEQFF. The DNA for the CDR3 is TGTGCCAGCAGTGCATATACCGACAGGGTTGCCTACAATGAGCAGTTCTTC. The chain carries TRBV6-1 and TRBJ2-1; 7 bases agree with TRBD1. V trimming: 4 bases; J trimming: 2 bases; junction bases outside the gene matches: 11. Germline V CDR1 and CDR2: MNHNS, SASEGT. This CDR3 comprises 17 residues.

In its sample, this clone was seen a few times. The chain couples TRBV11-2 to TRBJ2-5; D remains ambiguous. CDR1 is SGHAT and CDR2 is FQNNGV in the germline V gene. The CDR3 is 14 residues long. The V gene lost 3 bases and the J gene lost 0 bases, with 8 bases spanning the gap. The CDR3 region has the DNA TGTGCCAGCAGCTTTGAACAGTACCAAGAGACCCAGTACTTC. The encoded protein is CASSFEQYQETQYF.

The chain links TRBV18 to TRBJ2-7; 9 bases fit TRBD1. Trimming cost V 3 bases and J 1 base; bases outside gene matches: 7. Germline V gives CDR1 KGHSH, CDR2 LQKENI. The CDR3 consists of 16 residues. DNA for the CDR3: TGTGCCAGCTCACCCCCACAGGGGGCGCGGTCCTACGAGCAGTACTTC. Protein: CASSPPQGARSYEQYF.

V gene TRBV15 combines with J gene TRBJ2-1; TRBD2 aligns across 8 bases. The CDR3 has 13 amino acids. The ends lost 0 bases at V and 8 bases at J; junction bases unmatched: 0. Germline V CDR1 and CDR2: LNHNV, YYDKDF (reference sequence). The chain's CDR3 is CATSREAGDEQFF. The CDR3, as DNA: TGTGCCACCAGCAGAGAAGCGGGGGATGAGCAGTTCTTC.

There are a few counts of this clone. The rearrangement links TRBV6-6 to TRBJ2-7, with D unresolved. CDR1 MNHNY and CDR2 SVGAGI come from the germline V gene (reference sequence). V lost 2 bases to trimming and J lost 2 bases, with 10 bases between them. The CDR3 sequence is 14 residues long. CDR3 nucleotides: TGTGCCAGCAGTTACCGGACGGTTACCTACGAGCAGTACTTC. Its protein product is CASSYRTVTYEQYF.

The chain carries TRBV7-8 and TRBJ2-1; possibly TRBD1 or TRBD2 for D (5 bases each). V lost 5 bases and J lost 6, with 14 bases in between. The CDR3 consists of 14 residues. Germline lookup yields CDR1 SGHVS and CDR2 FQNEAQ. CDR3 coding DNA: TGTGCCAGCAGCCCTAGGGGACGTCTCAATGAGCAGTTCTTC. Protein sequence: CASSPRGRLNEQFF. The whole variable domain, remainder taken from reference TRBV7-8 and TRBJ2-1, is GAGVSQSPRYKVAKRGQDVALRCDPISGHVSLFWYQQALGQGPEFLTYFQNEAQLDKSGLPSDRFFAERPEGSVSTLKIQRTQQEDSAVYLCASSPRGRLNEQFFGPGTRLTVL.